The clone carrying this T cell receptor beta chain was recorded once. Its matching antigen is unknown. This specimen belongs to a study of spatial heterogeneity in lung cancer. Study-wide background: An average of more than ten raw reads was observed per unique TCR and UMI combination. Notes on the study in general: Expanded tumor TCRs that were ubiquitous appeared in blood more at resection than follow-up.

Germline trimming cut 8 bases from V and 4 bases from J; bases unmatched to any gene: 6. Germline V lookup: CDR1 SGDLS, CDR2 YYNGEE. The CDR3 is 14 amino acids. Using its own MiXCR run on the 5' RACE reads, TCRdb lists one record per CDR3 protein. Of 85,000 to 100,000 distinct CDR3 sequences in the sample, over 9.5% are singletons; the top ten hold about two fifths. The time point denotes: sample taken at primary tumor resection. Sequenced here: PBMCs, sampled at surgery. This TCR derives from a male donor with early-stage non-small cell lung cancer. V usage is TRBV9 and J usage is TRBJ2-6; the match to TRBD1 covers 7 bases. CDR3 sequence (DNA): TGTGCCAGTAAGACAGGGTTAGGGGCCAACGTCCTGACTTTC. This codes for CASKTGLGANVLTF.